Shown below are 27 T cell receptor beta chains from a single sample sequenced in a study of blood T cell repertoires in COVID-19. TCRdb's table, derived via immunoSEQ multiplex PCR, lists solely in-frame clones and lacks some. Of over 250,000 clones in the sample, around 89% were seen once. The sequenced material came from PBMCs or T cells enriched from blood (not recorded which). These receptors were taken from a woman younger than 30 who had recovered from COVID-19.

V usage is TRBV5-4 and J usage is TRBJ2-7; 7 bases agree with TRBD2. This CDR3 has 15 residues. Germline V gene sequence: CDR1 SGHNT, CDR2 YYREEE (reference sequence). Unmatched junction bases numbered 7, after V lost 4 bases and J lost 0 bases. The chain's CDR3 is CASSHGRDTSYEQYF. Here the CDR3 DNA reads TGTGCCAGCAGCCATGGGAGGGATACCTCCTACGAGCAGTACTTC.

The chain has TRBV19 and TRBJ2-7; TRBD1 agrees at 7 bases. V lost 6 bases to trimming and J lost 3 bases; unmatched junction nucleotides: 8. Germline V gene lookup returns CDR1 LNHDA and CDR2 SQIVND (reference sequence). The CDR3 runs 14 residues. The CDR3 DNA reads TGTGCCAGTAGCCATGGGACAGAAGACTACGAGCAGTACTTC. This codes for CASSHGTEDYEQYF.

V gene TRBV4-1 combines with J gene TRBJ2-4, with D unclear. Per germline, CDR1 MGHRA and CDR2 YSYEKL. This CDR3 is built from 15 residues. V lost 4 bases to trimming and J lost 3 bases, with 13 bases between them. CDR3 loop: CASSPPGSVKNIQYF. In DNA, the CDR3 is TGCGCCAGCAGCCCCCCCGGGTCGGTCAAAAACATTCAGTACTTC.

J is TRBJ2-5 and V is TRBV7-9, with a possible D match to TRBD1 (6 bases). The CDR3 totals 14 residues. Germline V gene sequence: CDR1 SEHNR, CDR2 FQNEAQ (reference sequence). Trimming shortened V by 1 base and J by 1 base, and 7 bases separated the two germline ends. The CDR3 bases are TGTGCCAGCAGCTTAGGGGGGCTCCAAGAGACCCAGTACTTC. Its protein product is CASSLGGLQETQYF. The complete variable domain, with remaining parts taken from reference TRBV7-9 and TRBJ2-5, reads DTGVSQNPRHKITKRGQNVTFRCDPISEHNRLYWYRQTLGQGPEFLTYFQNEAQLEKSRLLSDRFSAERPKGSFSTLEIQRTEQGDSAMYLCASSLGGLQETQYFGPGTRLLVL.

A few counts support this clone. The gene calls are TRBV5-6 and TRBJ1-6, with D perhaps TRBD1 (6 bases). Between the trimmed V and J ends, which lost 3 bases and 5 bases, there was a span of 18 bases. The CDR3 totals 17 residues. CDR1 is SGHDT and CDR2 is YYEEEE in the germline V gene. The CDR3 spells CASSSQGPGLNNSPLHF. The DNA for the CDR3 is TGTGCCAGCAGCTCACAGGGCCCCGGCCTAAATAATTCACCCCTCCACTTT.

The genes are TRBV6-5 and TRBJ2-2; D call uncertain. The CDR3 consists of 15 residues. Germline CDR1 reads MNHEY; CDR2 reads SVGAGI. Deletions cut 6 bases from V and 1 base from J, with 12 bases between. The CDR3 nucleotides are TGTGCCAGCAGCCGTGGTACACAGAACACCGGGGAGCTGTTTTTT. As protein: CASSRGTQNTGELFF.

The V and J genes are TRBV11-2 and TRBJ2-7; 10 bases agree with TRBD1. V lost 4 bases, J lost 5 bases, and 5 bases stayed unmatched. This CDR3 region has 14 residues. Germline-derived CDR1 and CDR2 are SGHAT and FQNNGV. The CDR3, as DNA: TGTGCCAGCAGCTCGGGACAGGGGAAACACGAGCAGTACTTC. Residues: CASSSGQGKHEQYF.

The genes are TRBV23-1 and TRBJ2-7, with TRBD1 as a possible D gene (6 bases). TRBV23-1 is an open reading frame whose function is uncertain. The CDR3 totals 16 residues. The germline V and J ends were trimmed by 0 bases and 2 bases, with 14 bases remaining between them. The CDR3 loop reads CASSQSGRGPTYEQYF. The CDR3 DNA is TGCGCCAGCAGTCAATCTGGCAGGGGCCCTACCTACGAGCAGTACTTC.

The CDR3 DNA reads TGTGCCAGCAGCTTAAAGGACCGTACTAGCAGCTCTGAGACCCAGTACTTC. It is translated as CASSLKDRTSSSETQYF. The rearrangement uses TRBV7-3 and TRBJ2-5; D might be TRBD2 (6 bases). V was trimmed by 1 base and J by 5 bases, leaving 20 bases between them. The CDR3 loop spans 17 amino acids. Germline CDR1 reads SGHTA; CDR2 reads FQGTGA.

The chain couples TRBV6-2 or TRBV6-3 to TRBJ1-3; no definite D call. Trimming pared 6 bases from V and 0 bases from J, leaving 12 bases between. Germline CDR1 is MNHEY and CDR2 is SVGEGT. The CDR3 length is 15 residues. The CDR3 DNA is TGTGCCAGCAGCCCAAGAGGGTTCTCTGGAAACACCATATATTTT. Translated: CASSPRGFSGNTIYF.

The chain has TRBV7-3 and TRBJ2-5, with D possibly matching TRBD2 (5 bases). Germline-derived CDR1 and CDR2 are SGHTA and FQGTGA. The CDR3 consists of 13 residues. The V and J ends lost 5 bases and 2 bases respectively, with 9 bases between them. Here the CDR3 reads CASSKTMQETQYF. As DNA, the CDR3 is TGTGCCAGCAGCAAGACTATGCAAGAGACCCAGTACTTC. The full variable domain, with the rest looked up from reference TRBV7-3 and TRBJ2-5, is GAGVSQTPSNKVTEKGKYVELRCDPISGHTALYWYRQSLGQGPEFLIYFQGTGAADDSGLPNDRFFAVRPEGSVSTLKIQRTERGDSAVYLCASSKTMQETQYFGPGTRLLVL.

The chain uses TRBV5-1 and TRBJ1-1; 9 nucleotides match TRBD1. The J segment lost 8 bases and the V segment lost 5 bases, leaving 16 bases of the junction unmatched. The germline V gene encodes CDR1 SGHRS and CDR2 YFSETQ. This CDR3 has 16 amino acids. CDR3: CASRIGYRGRLTEAFF. CDR3 DNA: TGCGCCAGCAGAATAGGGTACAGGGGGCGACTAACCGAAGCTTTCTTT.

This sequence joins TRBV28 and TRBJ2-7; TRBD2 matches at 7 bases. Losses at the gene ends were 8 bases for V and 6 bases for J; bases not matched to a gene: 13. Germline V gives CDR1 MDHEN, CDR2 SYDVKM. The CDR3 contains 14 residues. The CDR3 loop reads CASLGLERFGEQYF. DNA of the CDR3: TGTGCCAGCCTCGGACTAGAGAGATTCGGCGAGCAGTACTTC.

This clone was observed a few times. V is TRBV28 and J is TRBJ1-2; 7 bases align to TRBD1. V was clipped by 6 bases and J by 4 bases; unmatched bases: 5. The V gene's germline CDR1 is MDHEN and CDR2 SYDVKM. The CDR3 covers 13 residues. The CDR3 here is CASRVGQVYGYTF. The CDR3 bases are TGTGCCAGCAGGGTAGGACAGGTCTATGGCTACACCTTC.

The rearrangement links TRBV4-2 to TRBJ2-1; the match to TRBD2 covers 10 bases. Trimming took 5 bases from V and 2 from J; bases not matched to a gene: 3. Germline V gene sequence: CDR1 LGHNA, CDR2 YNFKEQ. The CDR3 consists of 15 residues. CDR3 residues: CASSLAGGTYNEQFF. CDR3 bases: TGTGCCAGCAGCTTAGCGGGGGGAACCTACAATGAGCAGTTCTTC.

The chain combines TRBV10-3 with TRBJ2-7; D possibly corresponds to TRBD2 (7 bases). The CDR3 totals 14 residues. The germline CDR1 and CDR2 sequences are ENHRY and SYGVKD. The V end lost 11 bases, the J end lost 4 bases, and 21 bases lay between the germline ends. The CDR3 DNA reads as TGTGCCGCATCGAACAGGGAGGGGGGTTACGAGCAGTACTTC. This sequence encodes CAASNREGGYEQYF.

This clone showed up just a few times. The rearrangement uses TRBV19 and TRBJ2-5, with D possibly matching TRBD1 (6 bases). The CDR3 runs to 14 residues. CDR1 is LNHDA, CDR2 SQIVND, per germline (reference sequence). V was trimmed by 5 bases and J by 6 bases, leaving 16 bases between them. The chain's CDR3 is CASSQQGRAKTQYF. The CDR3 DNA is TGTGCCAGTAGTCAACAGGGTAGGGCGAAGACCCAGTACTTC.

This clone was detected only once. The chain combines TRBV5-1 with TRBJ1-2; the D gene is possibly TRBD1 (6 bases). The V end was cut by 0 bases, the J end by 5 bases, with 14 bases between. The CDR3 is 15 residues long. Germline values: CDR1 SGHRS, CDR2 YFSETQ. The CDR3 region is CASSLGAGELYGYTF. For the CDR3, the DNA is TGCGCCAGCAGCTTGGGGGCAGGGGAACTTTATGGCTACACCTTC. Full variable domain (outside the CDR3, taken from reference TRBV5-1 and TRBJ1-2): KAGVTQTPRYLIKTRGQQVTLSCSPISGHRSVSWYQQTPGQGLQFLFEYFSETQRNKGNFPGRFSGRQFSNSRSEMNVSTLELGDSALYLCASSLGAGELYGYTFGSGTRLTVV.

In its sample, this clone was seen once. The chain employs TRBV7-6 and TRBJ1-6; no definite D call. V lost 1 base and J 13 bases, leaving 11 bases between the germline ends. Per germline, CDR1 SGHVS and CDR2 FNYEAQ. This CDR3 is 13 amino acids long. CDR3 in DNA: TGTGCCAGCAGCTTAGTAGTATCTGGTCCCCTCCACTTT. Its protein is CASSLVVSGPLHF. The full variable domain, its missing parts supplied by reference TRBV7-6 and TRBJ1-6, is GAGVSQSPRYKVTKRGQDVALRCDPISGHVSLYWYRQALGQGPEFLTYFNYEAQQDKSGLPNDRFSAERPEGSISTLTIQRTEQRDSAMYRCASSLVVSGPLHFGNGTRLTVT.

The J gene is TRBJ1-4, the V gene TRBV6-5, with 10 bases aligning to TRBD1. This CDR3 has 14 amino acids. V shed 6 bases, J shed 8 bases, and the junction held 6 bases outside the gene matches. The germline CDR1 and CDR2 sequences are MNHEY and SVGAGI. CDR3: CASSRGTGAEKLFF. CDR3 in DNA: TGTGCCAGCAGCCGAGGGACAGGGGCCGAAAAACTGTTTTTT.

This chain links TRBV28 with TRBJ1-1; possible D gene TRBD1, 6 bases. Germline assignment: CDR1 MDHEN and CDR2 SYDVKM. The length of the CDR3 is 16 residues. V lost 5 bases, J lost 8 bases, and 24 bases lay in between. CDR3 residues: CASSIQGTGEGREAFF. The CDR3 coding sequence is TGTGCCAGCAGTATTCAGGGGACCGGCGAGGGGCGGGAAGCTTTCTTT.

The J gene is TRBJ2-3, the V gene TRBV12-3 or TRBV12-4, with a tentative D call TRBD1 (5 bases). V lost 6 bases and J 3 bases, leaving 10 bases between the germline ends. The CDR3 has 13 amino acids. The CDR3 loop is CASSPAGTDTQYF. For the CDR3, the DNA is TGTGCCAGCAGCCCGGCAGGGACAGATACGCAGTATTTT.

This chain links TRBV5-1 with TRBJ2-5; weak D call: TRBD1 (8 bases). Trimming cost V 1 base and J 2 bases, with 12 bases left between them. CDR1 is SGHRS and CDR2 is YFSETQ in the germline V gene. The CDR3 runs 15 residues. The CDR3 sequence: CASSLTGGEQETQYF. CDR3 bases: TGCGCCAGCAGCTTGACAGGGGGGGAACAAGAGACCCAGTACTTC.

The chain's CDR3 is CASSIGGKNIQYF. The DNA of the CDR3 is TGTGCCAGCAGCATAGGGGGAAAAAACATTCAGTACTTC. The V gene is TRBV12-3 or TRBV12-4, the J gene TRBJ2-4; tentative D call: TRBD1 (6 bases). This CDR3 contains 13 residues. Trimming removed 6 bases at V and 4 bases at J, with 10 bases between.

DNA of the CDR3: TGTGCCAGCAGTTACCGGCGGGACACTGAAGCTTTCTTT. The encoded protein is CASSYRRDTEAFF. The chain uses TRBV6-5 and TRBJ1-1, with D unresolved. With 2 bases removed from V and 3 bases from J, the gap between germline ends came to 7 bases. The germline gives CDR1 MNHEY, CDR2 SVGAGI. This CDR3 is built from 13 residues.

This chain joins TRBV7-2 and TRBJ1-1, with D possibly matching TRBD1 (5 bases). Trimming cost V 1 base and J 4 bases, with 10 bases left between them. The CDR3 sequence is 14 residues long. The germline gives CDR1 SGHTA, CDR2 FQGNSA. The CDR3 is CASSLGPGRTEAFF. The DNA of the CDR3 is TGTGCCAGCAGCTTAGGGCCAGGGCGCACTGAAGCTTTCTTT.

The gene calls are TRBV30 and TRBJ2-1; 13 bases agree with TRBD2. The CDR3 runs to 14 residues. Germline trimming cut 5 bases from V and 10 bases from J; bases unmatched to any gene: 8. Per the germline V gene, CDR1 is GTSNPN and CDR2 is SVGIG (reference sequence). Here the CDR3 DNA reads TGTGCCTGGGTTACTAGCGGGGGGGCTGGGGAGCAGTTCTTC. Translated, it gives CAWVTSGGAGEQFF.